A selection of T cell receptor beta chains follows, all from one sample in a study. TCRdb re-called the 5' RACE reads through MiXCR, storing one row per CDR3 protein. There are over 45,000 distinct CDR3 sequences in the sample; approximately 26% occur only once, and around 2% lies in the top ten. Sequenced material: tumor-infiltrating Tregs sorted from the breast tumor. The receptors originated from a female donor with breast cancer. Each CDR3 is given with its conserved first and last residue. Each record gives: CDR3 length, J gene, D gene, V gene, clone size, CDR3 protein, CDR3 DNA. The D gene is left open where the match is weak. Where a row states a size, it is once, few, many or the class of an expanded clone; other rows omit it.

length: 13
J: TRBJ1-2
D: NA
V: TRBV6-5
size: NA
CDR3: CASSYRRGGGYTF
DNA: TGTGCCAGCAGTTATCGCAGGGGAGGTGGCTACACCTTC

length: 15
J: TRBJ2-2
D: NA
V: TRBV5-1
size: NA
CDR3: CAGSLDTEGTGELFF
DNA: TGCGCCGGCAGCTTGGATACAGAAGGCACCGGGGAGCTGTTTTTT

length: 16
J: TRBJ2-5
D: TRBD2
V: TRBV5-1
size: NA
CDR3: CASRLAGGGTRETQYF
DNA: TGCGCCAGCAGACTAGCGGGAGGTGGGACAAGAGAGACCCAGTACTTC

length: 15
J: TRBJ1-1
D: NA
V: TRBV6-1
size: NA
CDR3: CASSETANLDTEAFF
DNA: TGTGCCAGCAGTGAGACAGCAAATTTAGACACTGAAGCTTTCTTT

length: 15
J: TRBJ1-6
D: TRBD1
V: TRBV4-1
size: NA
CDR3: CASSRGQDEYSPLHF
DNA: TGCGCCAGCAGCCGAGGACAGGACGAGTATTCACCCCTCCACTTT

length: 15
J: TRBJ1-2
D: NA
V: TRBV4-1
size: medium-sized
CDR3: CASSSTGTSNYGYTF
DNA: TGCGCCAGCAGCTCCACAGGGACCTCTAACTATGGCTACACCTTC

length: 15
J: TRBJ2-7
D: TRBD1
V: TRBV28
size: NA
CDR3: CASSLPGQGGYEQYF
DNA: TGTGCCAGCAGTTTACCGGGACAGGGGGGTTACGAGCAGTACTTC

length: 16
J: TRBJ2-1
D: NA
V: TRBV12-3/TRBV12-4
size: NA
CDR3: CASSLLPTVFYNEQFF
DNA: TGTGCCAGCAGTTTACTCCCTACGGTCTTCTACAATGAGCAGTTCTTC

length: 13
J: TRBJ2-7
D: NA
V: TRBV4-2
size: many
CDR3: CASSQDTQGEQYF
DNA: TGTGCCAGCAGCCAGGACACCCAGGGGGAGCAGTACTTC

length: 15
J: TRBJ2-3
D: TRBD1
V: TRBV12-3/TRBV12-4
size: few
CDR3: CASSYGQVGADTQYF
DNA: TGTGCCAGCAGTTACGGACAGGTCGGAGCAGATACGCAGTATTTT

length: 15
J: TRBJ1-1
D: TRBD1
V: TRBV20-1
size: few
CDR3: CSAREAQGAFTEAFF
DNA: TGCAGTGCTAGAGAAGCCCAGGGGGCTTTCACTGAAGCTTTCTTT

length: 14
J: TRBJ2-3
D: NA
V: TRBV7-3
size: many
CDR3: CASSRRAGTDTQYF
DNA: TGTGCCAGCAGCAGAAGAGCCGGGACAGATACGCAGTATTTT

length: 15
J: TRBJ1-2
D: NA
V: TRBV7-2
size: few
CDR3: CASSPWFESNYGYTF
DNA: TGTGCCAGCAGCCCATGGTTTGAGTCAAACTATGGCTACACCTTC

length: 11
J: TRBJ1-2
D: NA
V: TRBV20-1
size: many
CDR3: CSGQGSYGYTF
DNA: TGCAGTGGGCAGGGAAGCTATGGCTACACCTTC

length: 14
J: TRBJ1-2
D: TRBD1
V: TRBV20-1
size: few
CDR3: CSASRQGLAYGYTF
DNA: TGCAGTGCTAGCCGACAGGGGCTGGCCTATGGCTACACCTTC

length: 16
J: TRBJ2-6
D: NA
V: TRBV12-3/TRBV12-4
size: NA
CDR3: CASRSGTRTGANVLTF
DNA: TGTGCCAGCAGATCCGGGACTCGAACCGGGGCCAACGTCCTGACTTTC

length: 15
J: TRBJ1-5
D: TRBD1
V: TRBV5-5
size: NA
CDR3: CASSRDRGQGQPQHF
DNA: TGTGCCAGCAGCCGGGACAGGGGGCAGGGGCAGCCCCAGCATTTT

length: 13
J: TRBJ2-5
D: NA
V: TRBV5-6
size: NA
CDR3: CASSLMQGETQYF
DNA: TGTGCCAGCAGCTTGATGCAGGGAGAGACCCAGTACTTC

length: 9
J: TRBJ2-1
D: NA
V: TRBV7-9
size: few
CDR3: CATTEARFF
DNA: TGTGCCACCACCGAGGCAAGGTTCTTC

length: 15
J: TRBJ2-2
D: NA
V: TRBV11-2
size: few
CDR3: CASSNPSKHTGELFF
DNA: TGTGCCAGCAGCAATCCTTCAAAACACACCGGGGAGCTGTTTTTT

length: 13
J: TRBJ1-2
D: TRBD1
V: TRBV7-3
size: NA
CDR3: CASSFDRGDGYTF
DNA: TGTGCCAGCAGCTTCGACAGGGGGGATGGCTACACCTTC

length: 14
J: TRBJ1-5
D: TRBD1
V: TRBV19
size: NA
CDR3: CASGQQGEYQPQHF
DNA: TGTGCCAGTGGTCAACAGGGGGAATATCAGCCCCAGCATTTT

length: 14
J: TRBJ1-2
D: NA
V: TRBV9
size: many
CDR3: CASSVASQVGGYTF
DNA: TGTGCCAGCAGCGTAGCTTCGCAGGTGGGAGGCTACACCTTC

length: 13
J: TRBJ2-7
D: NA
V: TRBV5-1
size: many
CDR3: CASREGLRYEQYF
DNA: TGCGCCAGCAGGGAGGGGCTGAGGTACGAGCAGTACTTC

length: 13
J: TRBJ1-2
D: NA
V: TRBV20-1
size: NA
CDR3: CSARGAGDYGYTF
DNA: TGCAGTGCTAGAGGGGCAGGAGACTATGGCTACACCTTC

length: 13
J: TRBJ1-6
D: TRBD1
V: TRBV6-1
size: NA
CDR3: CAISEDRGSPLHF
DNA: TGTGCCATCAGTGAGGACAGGGGCTCACCCCTCCACTTT

length: 18
J: TRBJ1-3
D: NA
V: TRBV4-2
size: many
CDR3: CASSHAGNSGLPGNTIYF
DNA: TGTGCCAGCAGCCATGCCGGGAATTCCGGGCTGCCTGGAAACACCATATATTTT

length: 17
J: TRBJ2-5
D: TRBD2
V: TRBV5-1
size: NA
CDR3: CASSHGLSLAGGETQYF
DNA: TGCGCCAGCAGTCACGGCCTTTCACTAGCGGGGGGAGAGACCCAGTACTTC

length: 13
J: TRBJ2-3
D: NA
V: TRBV7-9
size: NA
CDR3: CASSPQSGDTQYF
DNA: TGTGCCAGCAGCCCCCAAAGTGGTGATACGCAGTATTTT

length: 16
J: TRBJ2-6
D: NA
V: TRBV12-3/TRBV12-4
size: NA
CDR3: CASRNQGDGGANVLTF
DNA: TGTGCCAGCAGAAACCAGGGAGACGGTGGGGCCAACGTCCTGACTTTC

length: 13
J: TRBJ1-2
D: NA
V: TRBV7-6
size: NA
CDR3: CASSFRGDNGYTF
DNA: TGTGCCAGCAGCTTTAGGGGGGATAATGGCTACACCTTC

length: 15
J: TRBJ1-5
D: NA
V: TRBV28
size: NA
CDR3: CASRPAAYSNQPQHF
DNA: TGTGCCAGCAGACCCGCGGCATATAGCAATCAGCCCCAGCATTTT

length: 14
J: TRBJ1-5
D: NA
V: TRBV6-2/TRBV6-3
size: NA
CDR3: CASSTRTDNQPQHF
DNA: TGTGCCAGCAGCACCCGGACAGACAATCAGCCCCAGCATTTT

length: 15
J: TRBJ1-2
D: NA
V: TRBV7-6
size: many
CDR3: CASSLGSGGAEGYTF
DNA: TGTGCCAGCAGCTTAGGATCTGGGGGCGCGGAGGGCTACACCTTC

length: 15
J: TRBJ1-1
D: TRBD1
V: TRBV7-8
size: few
CDR3: CASSSAGTGVGEAFF
DNA: TGTGCCAGCAGCTCCGCGGGGACAGGGGTAGGTGAAGCTTTCTTT

length: 14
J: TRBJ2-1
D: NA
V: TRBV12-3/TRBV12-4
size: few
CDR3: CASSFGRTSGEQFF
DNA: TGTGCCAGCAGTTTCGGGCGAACTTCTGGTGAGCAGTTCTTC

length: 13
J: TRBJ2-5
D: NA
V: TRBV14
size: NA
CDR3: CASSQALQETQYF
DNA: TGTGCCAGCAGCCAAGCTCTCCAAGAGACCCAGTACTTC

length: 13
J: TRBJ1-5
D: NA
V: TRBV6-2/TRBV6-3
size: many
CDR3: CASSFVGSQPQHF
DNA: TGTGCCAGCAGTTTCGTGGGGAGCCAGCCCCAGCATTTT

length: 14
J: TRBJ2-1
D: NA
V: TRBV20-1
size: NA
CDR3: CSARDRGYYNEQFF
DNA: TGCAGTGCTAGAGATCGGGGATACTACAATGAGCAGTTCTTC

length: 14
J: TRBJ2-5
D: TRBD1
V: TRBV5-4
size: NA
CDR3: CASSSTGLGETQYF
DNA: TGTGCCAGCAGCTCGACAGGGTTGGGGGAGACCCAGTACTTC

length: 15
J: TRBJ1-5
D: NA
V: TRBV6-1
size: NA
CDR3: CASSDLRSGNQPQHF
DNA: TGTGCCAGCAGTGACCTCAGGTCTGGTAATCAGCCCCAGCATTTT

length: 13
J: TRBJ2-5
D: NA
V: TRBV7-9
size: medium-sized
CDR3: CASSWTEQETQYF
DNA: TGTGCCAGCAGTTGGACAGAACAAGAGACCCAGTACTTC

length: 15
J: TRBJ1-5
D: NA
V: TRBV9
size: many
CDR3: CASSPLGSSNQPQHF
DNA: TGTGCCAGCAGCCCTTTAGGGTCTAGCAATCAGCCCCAGCATTTT

length: 11
J: TRBJ1-2
D: NA
V: TRBV6-1
size: few
CDR3: CASSPQGGYTF
DNA: TGTGCCAGCAGTCCACAGGGTGGCTACACCTTC

length: 14
J: TRBJ1-5
D: NA
V: TRBV19
size: NA
CDR3: CASSMQAGAQPQHF
DNA: TGTGCCAGTAGTATGCAGGCAGGGGCTCAGCCCCAGCATTTT

length: 12
J: TRBJ1-1
D: NA
V: TRBV4-3
size: NA
CDR3: CASSQGPSEAFF
DNA: TGCGCCAGCAGCCAAGGCCCAAGTGAAGCTTTCTTT

length: 16
J: TRBJ2-3
D: TRBD1
V: TRBV27
size: NA
CDR3: CASKVLGDRDSDTQYF
DNA: TGTGCCAGCAAGGTGTTGGGAGACAGGGATTCAGATACGCAGTATTTT